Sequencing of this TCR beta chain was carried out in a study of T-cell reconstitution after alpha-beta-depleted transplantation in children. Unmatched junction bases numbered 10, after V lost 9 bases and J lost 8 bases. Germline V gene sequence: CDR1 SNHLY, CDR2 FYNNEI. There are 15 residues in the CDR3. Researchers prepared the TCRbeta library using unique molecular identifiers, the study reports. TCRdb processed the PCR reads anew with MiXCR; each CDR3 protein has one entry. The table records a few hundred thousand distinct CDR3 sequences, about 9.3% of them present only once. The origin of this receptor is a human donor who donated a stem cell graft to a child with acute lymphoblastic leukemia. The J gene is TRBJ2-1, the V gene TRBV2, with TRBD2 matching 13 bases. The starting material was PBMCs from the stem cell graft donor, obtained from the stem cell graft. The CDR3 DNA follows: TGTGCCAGTATACTAGCGGGAGGGGGTCGGGATGAGCAGTTCTTC. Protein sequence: CASILAGGGRDEQFF. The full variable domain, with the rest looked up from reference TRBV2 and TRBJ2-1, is EPEVTQTPSHQVTQMGQEVILRCVPISNHLYFYWYRQILGQKVEFLVSFYNNEISEKSEIFDDQFSVERPDGSNFTLKIRSTKLEDSAMYFCASILAGGGRDEQFFGPGTRLTVL.